In this sample, the clone carrying this TCR beta chain turned up many times. Its antigen is not known. This sample was included in a study of response to subunit inactivated influenza vaccine. General observations from the study: Authors suggested few new T cells are recruited by each seasonal influenza vaccination.

The CDR3 contains 14 residues. CDR1 is SEHNR, CDR2 FQNEAQ, per germline (reference sequence). Trimming shortened V by 1 base and J by 7 bases, and 13 bases separated the two germline ends. One entry per CDR3 protein, called by TCRdb with MiXCR from the RT-PCR reads. The sample includes about 700,000 distinct CDR3 sequences, 14% of them seen just once. The sequence was collected from a man aged 45 to 65 who received an inactivated influenza vaccine. The chain uses TRBV7-9 and TRBJ1-2, with D uncertain. The sequences come from PBMCs from blood, collected less than 15 days before vaccination. This CDR3 is CASSLGPLLGGYTF. The CDR3 bases are TGTGCCAGCAGCTTAGGACCGTTGCTCGGTGGCTACACCTTC. The full variable domain, its missing parts supplied by reference TRBV7-9 and TRBJ1-2, is DTGVSQNPRHKITKRGQNVTFRCDPISEHNRLYWYRQTLGQGPEFLTYFQNEAQLEKSRLLSDRFSAERPKGSFSTLEIQRTEQGDSAMYLCASSLGPLLGGYTFGSGTRLTVV.